This TCR beta chain came from a study of identical twins. This clonotype occurred many times. The antigen is not known. The germline gives CDR1 LGHNA, CDR2 YNFKEQ. CDR3 size: 17 residues. V shed 0 bases and J shed 6 bases, with 18 bases lying between them. Study outcomes and limitations: Insertion counts were lower in abundant cord blood beta clonotypes, a trend that memory repertoires did not show.

TCRdb reprocessed the 5' RACE reads with MiXCR, giving one entry per CDR3 protein. The sample holds around 100,000 distinct CDR3 sequences, about 6% seen once. Sequencing was performed on memory T cells sorted from blood. The rearrangement links TRBV4-2 to TRBJ2-1; maybe TRBD1 (5 bases). This TCR came from a woman aged 45-60 years in good health. The CDR3 spells CASSQDFGAYYLNEQFF. The DNA for the CDR3 is TGTGCCAGCAGCCAAGACTTTGGGGCCTACTACCTCAATGAGCAGTTCTTC.